This T cell receptor beta chain was retrieved from a study of graft-versus-host responses after intestinal transplantation. Study at large: Isolated intestinal, liver-intestinal, or multivisceral transplants had been given to the recipients.

Some clones are missing from TCRdb's copy, which holds only in-frame ones; the method was immunoSEQ multiplex PCR. The table includes tens of thousands of clones, around 90% detected once. The count of this clone is one. The CDR3 loop spans 15 amino acids. V lost 4 bases and J 3 bases, leaving 13 bases between the germline ends. Graft specimens yielded both intraepithelial and lamina propria lymphocytes. The material was ileum tissue, obtained around seven months after intestinal transplant. The source of this sequence is a human patient who received an intestinal transplant, so some T cells may come from the graft donor. The V call is TRBV23-1, the J call TRBJ1-5; a possible D gene is TRBD1 (6 bases). TRBV23-1 falls under the ORF class, with uncertain function. The CDR3 coding sequence is TGCGCCAGCAGTCCCCCAAGGGGGTACAATCAGCCCCAGCATTTT. It specifies CASSPPRGYNQPQHF.